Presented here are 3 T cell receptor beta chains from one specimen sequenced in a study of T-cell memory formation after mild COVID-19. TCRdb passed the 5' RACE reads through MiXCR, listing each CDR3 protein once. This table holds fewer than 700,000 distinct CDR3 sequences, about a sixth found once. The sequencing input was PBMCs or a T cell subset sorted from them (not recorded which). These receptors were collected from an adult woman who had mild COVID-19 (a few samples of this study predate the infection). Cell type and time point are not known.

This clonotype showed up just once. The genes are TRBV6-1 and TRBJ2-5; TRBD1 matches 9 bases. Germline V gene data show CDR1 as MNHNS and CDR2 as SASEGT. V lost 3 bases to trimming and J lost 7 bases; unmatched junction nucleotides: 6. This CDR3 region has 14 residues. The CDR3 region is CASSDGTGSRTQYF. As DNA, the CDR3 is TGTGCCAGCAGTGACGGGACAGGGAGTCGGACCCAGTACTTC.

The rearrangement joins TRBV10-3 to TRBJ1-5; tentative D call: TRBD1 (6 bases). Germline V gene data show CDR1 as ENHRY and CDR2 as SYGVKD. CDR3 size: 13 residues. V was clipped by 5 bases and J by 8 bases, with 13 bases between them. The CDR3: CAISYRAWEPQHF. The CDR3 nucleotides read TGTGCCATCAGTTACAGGGCTTGGGAGCCCCAGCATTTT.

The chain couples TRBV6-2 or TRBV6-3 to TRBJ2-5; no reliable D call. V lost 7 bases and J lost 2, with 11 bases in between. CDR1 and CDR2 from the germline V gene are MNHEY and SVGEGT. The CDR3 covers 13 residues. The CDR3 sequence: CASTRTMQETQYF. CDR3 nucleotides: TGTGCCAGCACTCGTACTATGCAAGAGACCCAGTACTTC.